One sample yielded the 22 T cell receptor beta chains listed below, sequenced in a study of vaccination and CD4 T cells after COVID-19. CD4+ T cells that had been cultured provided DNA sequenced with the Oncomine TCR Beta short-read assay. TCRdb called the PCR reads again in MiXCR, with one record for every CDR3 protein. Of about 20,000 distinct CDR3 sequences listed, approximately 40% were seen once; the top ten hold approximately 26%. Treatment given: approximately 10-day PBMC culture with coronavirus spike peptide pools or control peptides (ViraFEST assay). Their target antigens are unknown. This specimen was CD4+ T cells from blood, cultured in vitro, taken before SARS-CoV-2 vaccination. These receptor sequences come from a human donor who received a COVID-19 vaccine.

The rearrangement joins TRBV7-8 to TRBJ1-6, with TRBD1 identical over 8 bases. The CDR3 is 17 amino acids. Germline CDR1 reads SGHVS; CDR2 reads FQNEAQ. V lost 5 bases to trimming and J lost 0 bases; unmatched junction nucleotides: 6. CDR3 coding DNA: TGTGCCAGCAGCACTCGGGACAGGAGCTCCTATAATTCACCCCTCCACTTT. It codes for CASSTRDRSSYNSPLHF.

V usage is TRBV18 and J usage is TRBJ1-1; TRBD1 matches at 7 bases. Germline V gene lookup returns CDR1 KGHSH and CDR2 LQKENI. This CDR3 has 16 residues. The ends lost 0 bases at V and 3 bases at J; junction bases unmatched: 7. In DNA form, the CDR3 reads TGTGCCAGCTCACCACCGGGACAGACCACGGACACTGAAGCTTTCTTT. This encodes CASSPPGQTTDTEAFF.

This clonotype appeared once. This chain connects TRBV5-6 to TRBJ2-1; possible D gene TRBD2, 5 bases. The CDR3 loop spans 15 amino acids. Trimming took off 1 base at V and 8 bases at J, with 16 bases between the two ends. Germline lookup yields CDR1 SGHDT and CDR2 YYEEEE. CDR3: CASSLRLGSGDEQFF. In DNA, the CDR3 is TGTGCCAGCAGCTTGCGGCTTGGGTCCGGGGATGAGCAGTTCTTC.

V usage is TRBV27 and J usage is TRBJ2-7, with D possibly matching TRBD1 (5 bases). The CDR3 runs 12 residues. Germline V gene sequence: CDR1 MNHEY, CDR2 SMNVEV (reference sequence). V dropped 5 bases and J dropped 5 bases, with 10 bases sitting between them. The CDR3 nucleotides are TGTGCCAGCAGTCAGGGCTTTGACGAGCAGTACTTC. This encodes CASSQGFDEQYF.

This clonotype was picked up a small number of times. The V and J genes are TRBV25-1 and TRBJ2-2, with a tentative D call TRBD1 (6 bases). Trimming removed 0 bases at V and 1 base at J, with 9 bases between. The germline CDR1 and CDR2 sequences are MGHDK and SYGVNS. This CDR3 has 16 residues. CDR3 sequence reads: CASSEYRGWNTGELFF. Here the CDR3 DNA reads TGTGCCAGCAGTGAATATAGGGGGTGGAACACCGGGGAGCTGTTTTTT.

The J gene is TRBJ2-7, the V gene TRBV5-4, with TRBD2 matching 9 bases. Matching the DNA end better, TRBJ2-5 makes the J call doubtful. The V gene's germline CDR1 is SGHNT and CDR2 YYREEE (reference sequence). This CDR3 spans 16 amino acids. In nucleotides, the CDR3 is TGTGCCAGCAGCACCGGGACTAGCCGGTTTAGAGAGACCCAGTACTTC. Amino acids: CASSTGTSRFRETQYF.

This chain connects TRBV20-1 to TRBJ2-3, with 7 bases lining up with TRBD1. Germline trimming cut 2 bases from V and 3 bases from J; bases unmatched to any gene: 8. Germline assignment: CDR1 DFQATT and CDR2 SNEGSKA (reference sequence). The CDR3 is made up of 15 amino acids. The CDR3 is CSARLPTGLTDTQYF. CDR3 DNA: TGCAGTGCTAGACTACCGACAGGGCTTACAGATACGCAGTATTTT.

This clonotype was detected a few times. The chain is built from TRBV20-1 and TRBJ2-3; 12 bases are a match to TRBD2. Unmatched junction bases numbered 11, after V lost 5 bases and J lost 8 bases. This CDR3 comprises 15 residues. Germline V gene sequence: CDR1 DFQATT, CDR2 SNEGSKA (reference sequence). This CDR3 reads CSAGKTSGGLGTQYF. The CDR3, as DNA: TGCAGTGCTGGAAAGACTAGCGGGGGCTTAGGTACGCAGTATTTT.

This chain links TRBV30 with TRBJ2-7; D uncertain. CDR3 size: 11 residues. Germline V lookup: CDR1 GTSNPN, CDR2 SVGIG (reference sequence). The ends were cut back, 2 bases at V and 1 base at J, with 3 bases in the middle. CDR3 nucleotides: TGTGCCTGGAGTAGGTCCTACGAGCAGTACTTC. It yields the protein CAWSRSYEQYF.

This sequence joins TRBV7-2 and TRBJ1-2; a weak D match, TRBD1 (6 bases). The CDR3 contains 16 residues. Between the trimmed V and J ends, which lost 3 bases and 4 bases, there was a span of 18 bases. CDR1 SGHTA and CDR2 FQGNSA come from the germline V gene. The CDR3 loop is CASSLIGGAALYGYTF. The CDR3 nucleotides are TGTGCCAGCAGCTTGATAGGGGGGGCGGCCCTCTATGGCTACACCTTC. Full variable domain (remainder filled in from reference TRBV7-2 and TRBJ1-2): GAGVSQSPSNKVTEKGKDVELRCDPISGHTALYWYRQSLGQGLEFLIYFQGNSAPDKSGLPSDRFSAERTGGSVSTLTIQRTQQEDSAVYLCASSLIGGAALYGYTFGSGTRLTVV.

This clonotype is labeled as large (0.1 to 1%). The rearrangement joins TRBV12-3 or TRBV12-4 to TRBJ2-5; 7 nucleotides agree with TRBD2. The ends lost 4 bases at V and 5 bases at J; junction bases unmatched: 10. The CDR3 runs to 15 residues. The CDR3 DNA follows: TGTGCCAGCAGTTGGGCTGTGAGCGGGATGGAGACCCAGTACTTC. Its translation is CASSWAVSGMETQYF.

This clonotype was picked up a small number of times. The rearrangement links TRBV14 to TRBJ1-5; 9 bases fit TRBD1. The CDR3 spans 17 residues. The germline V gene has CDR1 SGHDN and CDR2 FVKESK. The V gene end was trimmed by 1 base and the J gene end by 6 bases; junction bases not matched to a gene: 10. For the CDR3, the DNA is TGTGCCAGCAGCCAAGGCGCGGGACAGGGAATTGGTCAGCCCCAGCATTTT. Translated, it gives CASSQGAGQGIGQPQHF.

The chain uses TRBV19 and TRBJ1-5; D gene uncertain. Between the trimmed V and J ends, which lost 7 bases and 0 bases, there was a span of 10 bases. The CDR3 has 14 residues. From germline, CDR1 is LNHDA and CDR2 SQIVND (reference sequence). CDR3 sequence reads: CASNELNSNQPQHF. The CDR3 nucleotides are TGTGCCAGTAACGAGCTGAATAGCAATCAGCCCCAGCATTTT.

Here the CDR3 DNA reads TGTGCCAGCAGCCACGTACTGAACACTGAAGCTTTCTTT. This translates into CASSHVLNTEAFF. This chain links TRBV5-4 with TRBJ1-1; D not resolved. CDR3 length: 13 residues. CDR1 is SGHNT, CDR2 YYREEE, per germline (reference sequence). Deletions cut 4 bases from V and 0 bases from J, with 7 bases between.

The count of this clonotype is one. The chain joins TRBV6-4 to TRBJ2-7; 9 positions match TRBD1. The CDR3 is 14 amino acids. CDR1 MRHNA and CDR2 SNTAGT come from the germline V gene. With 2 bases clipped from V and 3 bases from J, the junction kept 2 bases outside the gene matches. This CDR3 is CASSDPGQGYEQYF. As DNA, the CDR3 is TGTGCCAGCAGTGACCCGGGACAGGGCTACGAGCAGTACTTC.

The J gene is TRBJ2-5, the V gene TRBV20-1; D ambiguous. Per germline, CDR1 DFQATT and CDR2 SNEGSKA (reference sequence). CDR3 size: 11 residues. V was trimmed by 6 bases and J by 2 bases, leaving 7 bases between them. The CDR3 loop is CSAGGQETQYF. The CDR3 DNA follows: TGCAGTGCCGGCGGACAAGAGACCCAGTACTTC.

The chain employs TRBV5-3 and TRBJ2-1, with 10 bases identical to TRBD1. TRBV5-3 is known as an ORF, though its function is uncertain. Germline trimming cut 4 bases from V and 5 bases from J; bases unmatched to any gene: 6. This CDR3 region has 15 residues. CDR3 residues: CARSDRQGAHNEQFF. As DNA, the CDR3 is TGTGCCAGAAGCGACCGACAGGGGGCCCACAATGAGCAGTTCTTC.

V and J are TRBV10-1 and TRBJ2-3, with 14 positions matching TRBD2. Per the germline V gene, CDR1 is WNHNN and CDR2 is SYGVQD (reference sequence). The V and J ends lost 4 bases and 7 bases, in that order; junction bases with no gene match: 7. The CDR3 covers 16 residues. The CDR3 region is CASSVLTSGGANTQYF. The CDR3 nucleotides read TGCGCCAGCAGTGTCCTGACTAGCGGGGGGGCAAATACGCAGTATTTT.

The J gene is TRBJ2-7, the V gene TRBV6-1; 10 bases fit TRBD1. Germline V CDR1 and CDR2: MNHNS, SASEGT. This CDR3 has 14 residues. J was trimmed by 3 bases and V by 4 bases; bases with no gene match: 3. This CDR3 is CASSARDRGYEQYF. The CDR3 DNA reads as TGTGCCAGCAGTGCCCGGGACAGGGGCTACGAGCAGTACTTC.

The genes are TRBV6-1 and TRBJ2-7; TRBD1 agrees at 11 bases. The germline CDR1 and CDR2 sequences are MNHNS and SASEGT. Trimming removed 7 bases from V and 3 bases from J; junction bases left unmatched: 5. This CDR3 contains 14 residues. This CDR3 reads CASTRTGGLYEQYF. CDR3 DNA sequence: TGTGCCAGCACGCGGACAGGGGGCCTCTACGAGCAGTACTTC.

The chain has TRBV6-1 and TRBJ1-3; no definite D call. V lost 6 bases, J lost 0 bases, and 12 bases lay in between. The CDR3 sequence is 15 residues long. Germline V gene lookup returns CDR1 MNHNS and CDR2 SASEGT. This CDR3 is CASSPRWLSGNTIYF. Here the CDR3 DNA reads TGTGCCAGCAGCCCCCGTTGGCTCTCTGGAAACACCATATATTTT.

This clonotype occurred a few times. The rearrangement links TRBV6-1 to TRBJ2-5; the D gene is possibly TRBD1 (5 bases). The germline V gene encodes CDR1 MNHNS and CDR2 SASEGT. V was cut by 1 base and J by 1 base, with 22 bases left in between. The CDR3 sequence is 19 residues long. This CDR3 reads CASSEGGFVPRGPQETQYF. DNA for the CDR3: TGTGCCAGCAGTGAAGGGGGATTCGTGCCTAGGGGCCCCCAAGAGACCCAGTACTTC.